This T cell receptor (beta chain) was sequenced for a study of blood T cell repertoires in COVID-19 (dated by TCRdb to 2018 to 2020). For the study in its entirety: Samples from collaborators originated in the United States, Italy and Spain and spanned both the acute and convalescent phases of COVID-19. The prospective study material was composed of cDNA or gDNA derived from T cells, B-cell-depleted T cells, or PBMCs. The dataset comprised deeply sampled blood TCRbeta repertoires from subjects exposed to, actively infected with, or recovered from COVID-19. A freely available public database, intended as a resource for researchers studying the immune response to SARS-CoV-2, is where the repertoires were released. The samples were drawn from the first 160 participants of the ongoing ImmuneRACE study and from 950 to 1,500 subjects provided by 6 global collaborators. A de-identified subject ID, COVID-19 status, age in years and sex were almost always included in the sample metadata. Where available, HLA class I and class II types were taken from metadata supplied by the sample provider and were not determined by assay-based typing.

General conclusions and limits of the study: Clinical and demographic metadata were provided uncurated, with the amount varying by source and participant.

Samples from volunteer blood donors who had recovered from COVID-19 were contributed by a second Seattle source. Collaborating institutions collected whole blood in K2EDTA tubes following their own protocols. For TCRbeta analysis, collaborator samples were shipped as frozen whole blood, as isolated PBMCs, or as DNA extracted from either sample type. TCRbeta CDR3 regions were amplified from genomic DNA using the immunoSEQ Assay, a bias-controlled multiplex PCR. Per the original workflow: Nucleated cell counts per sample were estimated from amplification of reference gene primers within the assay. To quantify the absolute abundance of each unique TCRbeta CDR3 rearrangement, sequence reads were collapsed and filtered. For each sample, productive Simpson clonality was calculated as the square root of Simpson's diversity index across productive rearrangements. TCRdb retrieved this table from immuneACCESS and kept in-frame rearrangements only. Not all clones are present; in checked studies, unresolved V genes account for under half, and no reason is known for the remainder. D and trimming come from the DNA, and the V and J calls and clone size come from that table. The sample table contains roughly 250,000 clones; only one count was recorded for roughly 84% of them. Approximately 2.2% of the sample lies in the top ten.

Remarks on this clone: The antigen this receptor binds is unknown. Per-base quality was not reported, and no clone a single base away is much larger than it.

Spanning cysteine to phenylalanine, the CDR3 consists of 15 amino acids. Kept here is only the CDR3 DNA, which spans 45 bases and is read in frame from base 1. The germline V gene provides CDR1 SGHTA and CDR2 FQGTGA. V is pruned by 4 bases and J by 5 bases, leaving 7 bases of the junction without a gene match. The V gene is TRBV7-3 and the J gene is TRBJ2-3; TRBD2 lines up with 9 middle nucleotides. Sequencing was carried out using peripheral blood. The clonotype was recovered from a woman in her forties who had recovered from COVID-19. The CDR3 reads as follows: CASSSAGGPGDTQYF. At the DNA level, the sequence is TGTGCCAGCAGCTCCGCGGGAGGGCCGGGAGATACGCAGTATTTT.